A selection of T cell receptor beta chains follows, all from one sample in a study of T cells in Graves' hyperthyroidism and ophthalmopathy. Using its own MiXCR run on the multiplex PCR reads, TCRdb lists one record per CDR3 protein. The table has approximately 330,000 distinct CDR3 sequences, 20% to 25% seen once. The sample comprised blood. The receptor source for this set is a woman between 45 and 60 years old with Graves' hyperthyroidism. The CDR3 runs from the conserved cysteine through the conserved F or W. The D gene is left open where the match is weak.

V: TRBV12-3/TRBV12-4; D: TRBD1; CDR3: CASRPGTGYNQPQHF
V: TRBV28; D: TRBD1; CDR3: CASSFSGSTGSYGYTF
V: TRBV7-9; D: NA; CDR3: CASSLPRTSGETQYF
V: TRBV6-2/TRBV6-3; D: NA; CDR3: CASSYSSFGSRTEAFF
V: TRBV3-1; D: NA; CDR3: CASSQNRGREQYF
V: TRBV12-3/TRBV12-4; D: NA; CDR3: CASSLIGTTGQPQHF
V: TRBV29-1; D: NA; CDR3: CSVLHVNEAFF
V: TRBV29-1; D: NA; CDR3: CSVIQIPSTDTQYF
V: TRBV9; D: NA; CDR3: CASSVDPTGSETQYF
V: TRBV12-3/TRBV12-4; D: NA; CDR3: CASSPQGYYGYTF
V: TRBV5-1; D: TRBD2; CDR3: CASSPRTSGVLEQYF
V: TRBV28; D: TRBD2; CDR3: CASLPGGTDTQYF
V: TRBV7-2; D: NA; CDR3: CASSHSRDPQYF
V: TRBV7-6; D: NA; CDR3: CASSLGPGASNQPQHF
V: TRBV20-1; D: NA; CDR3: CSALEGMNTEAFF
V: TRBV20-1; D: NA; CDR3: CSASGSTSIYEQYF
V: TRBV29-1; D: NA; CDR3: CSVVSGFGYTF
V: TRBV13; D: TRBD1; CDR3: CASSSTRDRHYNEQFF
V: TRBV7-7; D: NA; CDR3: CASSPVEQETQYF
V: TRBV7-9; D: TRBD1; CDR3: CASSHDGQGIYEQYF
V: TRBV20-1; D: NA; CDR3: CSASGLIGGGDQNIQYF
V: TRBV30; D: NA; CDR3: CAWREDSYEAFF
V: TRBV20-1; D: NA; CDR3: CSARDPAPGGSNQPQHF
V: TRBV20-1; D: NA; CDR3: CSASKGGRSYEQYF
V: TRBV5-6; D: NA; CDR3: CASTRGDIHTGELFF
V: TRBV14; D: NA; CDR3: CASKGIGQRNTEVFF
V: TRBV6-5; D: TRBD1; CDR3: CASSYWGQEITMETQYF
V: TRBV6-1; D: NA; CDR3: CASSIGANTGELFF
V: TRBV3-1; D: TRBD1; CDR3: CASSQGGGNEKLFF
V: TRBV5-1; D: TRBD1; CDR3: CASSGTGVRNTEAFF
V: TRBV20-1; D: TRBD1; CDR3: CSAQGAHLDTQYF
V: TRBV2; D: TRBD2; CDR3: CASSGLAGGGETQYF
V: TRBV3-1; D: NA; CDR3: CASSQDAGLYGYTF
V: TRBV20-1; D: NA; CDR3: CSARDRGQVEKLFF
V: TRBV6-1; D: TRBD1; CDR3: CASSPRDRRNTEAFF
V: TRBV5-7; D: NA; CDR3: CASSMGRQQYNYGYTF
V: TRBV19; D: NA; CDR3: CASSRLRQETQYF
V: TRBV27; D: TRBD1; CDR3: CASTLDRSMGYTF
V: TRBV30; D: NA; CDR3: CACLDISYEQYF
V: TRBV20-1; D: NA; CDR3: CSAGGPLNTEAFF
V: TRBV3-1; D: TRBD2; CDR3: CASSQDLPAGAYEQYF
V: TRBV27; D: TRBD1; CDR3: CASSGYRGYTEAFF
V: TRBV20-1; D: TRBD2; CDR3: CSARDLRGSTDTQYF
V: TRBV12-3/TRBV12-4; D: NA; CDR3: CASRTTDTQYF
V: TRBV18; D: TRBD2; CDR3: CASSSRGRERTSGSHEQYF
V: TRBV7-9; D: NA; CDR3: CASSLAIGEAFF
V: TRBV28; D: NA; CDR3: CASSYGTPEGYEQFF